This entry features one T cell receptor beta chain sequence. The protocol was immunoSEQ multiplex PCR, while the TCRdb copy is restricted to in-frame clones and leaves out a portion. The data show around 220,000 clones, 80% seen once. The sample is drawn from a study of blood T cell repertoires in COVID-19. The germline gives CDR1 SGHTA, CDR2 FQGTGA. Trimming shortened V by 5 bases and J by 0 bases, and 11 bases separated the two germline ends. This CDR3 is built from 15 residues. This TCR was recovered from a woman between 35 and 50 years old with acute COVID-19. The sequenced material came from PBMCs or T cells enriched from blood (not recorded which). This sequence joins TRBV7-3 and TRBJ2-1; weak D call: TRBD1 (6 bases). CDR3 protein: CASSPRQDSYNEQFF. The CDR3 DNA reads TGTGCCAGCAGCCCTCGACAGGACTCCTACAATGAGCAGTTCTTC.